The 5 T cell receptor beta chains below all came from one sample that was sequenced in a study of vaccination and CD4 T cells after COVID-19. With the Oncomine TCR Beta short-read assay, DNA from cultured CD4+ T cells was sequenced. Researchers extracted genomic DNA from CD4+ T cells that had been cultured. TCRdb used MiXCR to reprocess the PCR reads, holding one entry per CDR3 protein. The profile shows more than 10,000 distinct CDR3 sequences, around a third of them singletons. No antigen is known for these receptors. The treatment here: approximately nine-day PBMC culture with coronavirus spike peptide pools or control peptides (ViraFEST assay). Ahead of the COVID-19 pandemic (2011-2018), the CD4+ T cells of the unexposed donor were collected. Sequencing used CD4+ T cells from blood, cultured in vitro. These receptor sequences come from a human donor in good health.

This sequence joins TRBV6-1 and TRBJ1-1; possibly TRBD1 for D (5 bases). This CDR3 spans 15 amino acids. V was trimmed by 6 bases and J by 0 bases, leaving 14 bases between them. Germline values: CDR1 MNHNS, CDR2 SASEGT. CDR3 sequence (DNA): TGTGCCAGCAGCAGACAGCCTAACATGAACACTGAAGCTTTCTTT. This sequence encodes CASSRQPNMNTEAFF.

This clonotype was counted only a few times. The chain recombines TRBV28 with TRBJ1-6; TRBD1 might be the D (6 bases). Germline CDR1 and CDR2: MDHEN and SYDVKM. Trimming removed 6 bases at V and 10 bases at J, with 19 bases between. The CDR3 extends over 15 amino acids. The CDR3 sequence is CASRSFSGEGSPLHF. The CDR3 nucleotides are TGTGCCAGCAGATCGTTTTCAGGGGAAGGGTCACCCCTCCACTTT.

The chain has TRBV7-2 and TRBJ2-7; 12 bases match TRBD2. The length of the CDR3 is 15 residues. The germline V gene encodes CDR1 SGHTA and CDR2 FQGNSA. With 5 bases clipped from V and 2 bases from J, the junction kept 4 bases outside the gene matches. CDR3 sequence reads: CASSPRLAGAYEQYF. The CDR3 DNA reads TGTGCCAGCAGCCCGCGACTAGCGGGGGCCTACGAGCAGTACTTC.

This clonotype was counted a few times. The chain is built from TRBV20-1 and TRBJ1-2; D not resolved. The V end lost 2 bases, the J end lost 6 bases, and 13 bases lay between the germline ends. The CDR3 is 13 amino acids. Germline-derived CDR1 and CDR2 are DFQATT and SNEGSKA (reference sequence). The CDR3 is CSARRVGFDGYTF. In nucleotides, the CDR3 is TGCAGTGCTAGAAGGGTAGGGTTCGATGGCTACACCTTC.

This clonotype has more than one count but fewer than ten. In DNA form, the CDR3 reads TGTGCCAGCAGCTTACCAGCTACTAGCGGGAGATCCTACGAGCAGTACTTC. Its translation: CASSLPATSGRSYEQYF. This chain uses TRBV7-2 with TRBJ2-7, with 11 bases aligning to TRBD2. The CDR3 consists of 17 residues. The germline gives CDR1 SGHTA, CDR2 FQGNSA. The ends lost 2 bases at V and 1 base at J; junction bases unmatched: 7.